These 30 T cell receptor beta chains were all obtained from the same sample, sequenced in a study of T-cell memory formation after mild COVID-19. A single record per CDR3 protein comes from TCRdb applying MiXCR to the 5' RACE reads. Of roughly 600,000 distinct CDR3 sequences in the sample, more than 15% were seen once. Sequences were obtained from PBMCs or a T cell subset sorted from them (not recorded which). The source of these receptors is an adult woman who had mild COVID-19 (a few samples of this study predate the infection). Cell type and time point are not known.

This clonotype appeared many times. CDR3: CASSWGQNNEQFF. CDR3 coding DNA: TGTGCCAGCAGTTGGGGACAGAACAATGAGCAGTTCTTC. The chain has TRBV12-3 or TRBV12-4 and TRBJ2-1; 7 bases match TRBD1. V shed 4 bases and J 5 bases; nucleotides not matched to a gene: 2. This CDR3 has 13 amino acids.

This clonotype has only a few counts. The chain links TRBV7-6 to TRBJ2-5; 12 bases match TRBD2. Per the germline V gene, CDR1 is SGHVS and CDR2 is FNYEAQ. The CDR3 is made up of 15 amino acids. The ends lost 5 bases at V and 2 bases at J; junction bases unmatched: 3. This chain's CDR3 is CASSRTSGEQETQYF. The CDR3 DNA sequence: TGTGCCAGCAGCAGGACTAGCGGGGAACAAGAGACCCAGTACTTC. Full variable domain (remainder filled in from reference TRBV7-6 and TRBJ2-5): GAGVSQSPRYKVTKRGQDVALRCDPISGHVSLYWYRQALGQGPEFLTYFNYEAQQDKSGLPNDRFSAERPEGSISTLTIQRTEQRDSAMYRCASSRTSGEQETQYFGPGTRLLVL.

In this sample, this clonotype turned up a few times. The V and J genes are TRBV6-1 and TRBJ2-1; weak D call: TRBD2 (5 bases). Trimming left V 5 bases short and J 5 bases short, with 10 bases between. The CDR3 is made up of 13 amino acids. Germline V gene lookup returns CDR1 MNHNS and CDR2 SASEGT. The CDR3 DNA sequence: TGTGCCAGCAGTCCTAACGGGAACAATGAGCAGTTCTTC. Amino acids: CASSPNGNNEQFF.

This clonotype occurred many times. The rearrangement links TRBV4-2 to TRBJ2-7; a possible D gene is TRBD1 (5 bases). Trimming removed 4 bases from V and 3 bases from J, with 16 bases in between. The CDR3 totals 15 residues. CDR1 LGHNA and CDR2 YNFKEQ come from the germline V gene. The CDR3 loop is CASSPTGADLYEQYF. DNA for the CDR3: TGTGCCAGCAGCCCCACAGGAGCCGACCTCTACGAGCAGTACTTC.

The chain couples TRBV7-9 to TRBJ2-5; D is possibly TRBD2 (7 bases). Deletions cut 3 bases from V and 4 bases from J, with 12 bases between. In germline, CDR1 is SEHNR, CDR2 FQNEAQ (reference sequence). The CDR3 contains 14 residues. The DNA for the CDR3 is TGTGCCAGCAGCTTTGGTGGGGGGGCAGAGACCCAGTACTTC. Amino acid sequence: CASSFGGGAETQYF.

This clonotype has a handful of counts. The V call is TRBV6-5, the J call TRBJ2-7, with D perhaps TRBD1 or TRBD2 (6 bases each). Germline assignment: CDR1 MNHEY and CDR2 SVGAGI. The V end was cut by 6 bases, the J end by 3 bases, with 18 bases between. The CDR3 covers 15 residues. The CDR3 bases are TGTGCCAGCAGCGGCGGGACAAGGGGTCTCTACGAGCAGTACTTC. It translates to CASSGGTRGLYEQYF.

This clonotype came up a few times. The V call is TRBV20-1, the J call TRBJ1-2; possible D gene TRBD1, 6 bases. Trimming cost V 4 bases and J 6 bases, with 15 bases left between them. Germline values: CDR1 DFQATT, CDR2 SNEGSKA (reference sequence). The CDR3 runs 13 residues. In DNA, the CDR3 is TGCAGTGCTACCAGTGACAGGTGGGATGGCTACACCTTC. Translation gives CSATSDRWDGYTF.

This chain's CDR3 is CASGAQHF. Written as DNA, the CDR3 is TGCGCCAGCGGCGCCCAGCATTTT. The rearrangement links TRBV23-1 to TRBJ1-5; unclear D gene. TRBV23-1 has ORF status, its function being uncertain. V was clipped by 8 bases and J by 11 bases, with 4 bases between them. The CDR3 consists of 8 residues.

This chain links TRBV7-6 with TRBJ1-1; D not resolved. The V gene lost 8 bases and the J gene lost 1 base, with 11 bases spanning the gap. CDR1 SGHVS and CDR2 FNYEAQ come from the germline V gene. This CDR3 has 13 residues. CDR3 residues: CASLSSWNTEAFF. The CDR3 nucleotides read TGTGCCAGCCTATCTTCATGGAACACTGAAGCTTTCTTT.

This clonotype was counted a few times. J is TRBJ2-7 and V is TRBV29-1, with D perhaps TRBD2 (6 bases). Germline CDR1 and CDR2: SQVTM and ANQGSEA. The CDR3 totals 11 residues. V lost 4 bases to trimming and J lost 5 bases, with 9 bases between them. In DNA, the CDR3 is TGCAGCGTTGCATCGGGGGACGAGCAGTACTTC. It is translated as CSVASGDEQYF.

This clonotype was found many times. The CDR3 region has the DNA TGTGCCAGCAGCTCAGGGGGCTCTGGGGCCAACGTCCTGACTTTC. This encodes CASSSGGSGANVLTF. This sequence joins TRBV7-2 and TRBJ2-6; 7 bases map to TRBD1. This CDR3 has 15 residues. V trimming: 4 bases; J trimming: 0 bases; junction bases outside the gene matches: 0. The V gene's germline CDR1 is SGHTA and CDR2 FQGNSA.

This clonotype was seen a handful of times. The V and J genes are TRBV5-5 and TRBJ1-5, with no clear D. This CDR3 is built from 15 residues. Germline assignment: CDR1 SGHKS and CDR2 YYEKEE (reference sequence). Between the trimmed V and J ends, which lost 3 bases and 3 bases, there was a span of 13 bases. CDR3 in amino acids: CASSSKVSSNQPQHF. The CDR3 DNA reads as TGTGCCAGCAGCTCCAAAGTCAGCTCCAATCAGCCCCAGCATTTT.

The table lists this clonotype with a few counts. The DNA for the CDR3 is TGTGCCAGCAGAATAGCGGTCCCCTACAATGAGCAGTTCTTC. Translating it yields CASRIAVPYNEQFF. The V call is TRBV6-2 or TRBV6-3, the J call TRBJ2-1; tentatively, D is TRBD2 (6 bases). The V end was cut by 6 bases, the J end by 2 bases, with 11 bases between. This CDR3 spans 14 amino acids. CDR1 MNHEY and CDR2 SVGEGT come from the germline V gene.

The table lists this clonotype with a few counts. The chain joins TRBV7-3 to TRBJ1-1; D uncertain. Between the trimmed V and J ends, which lost 5 bases and 1 base, there was a span of 8 bases. From germline, CDR1 is SGHTA and CDR2 FQGTGA. The CDR3 is 13 residues long. The CDR3 loop reads CASSPDQNTEAFF. In DNA, the CDR3 is TGTGCCAGCAGCCCCGATCAGAACACTGAAGCTTTCTTT.

The rearrangement links TRBV7-9 to TRBJ2-7; no clear D. In germline, CDR1 is SEHNR, CDR2 FQNEAQ (reference sequence). This CDR3 comprises 11 residues. Trimming shortened V by 8 bases and J by 4 bases, and 9 bases separated the two germline ends. The DNA for the CDR3 is TGTGCCAGCCCCGCCCCGTACGAGCAGTACTTC. Amino acids: CASPAPYEQYF.

This clonotype was seen only a few times. The gene calls are TRBV7-6 and TRBJ2-1; 7 positions match TRBD1. Germline V lookup: CDR1 SGHVS, CDR2 FNYEAQ. V trimming: 1 base; J trimming: 8 bases; junction bases outside the gene matches: 11. There are 16 residues in the CDR3. CDR3 bases: TGTGCCAGCAGCTTAGGGTCAGGGGGAGCCGTCGATGAGCAGTTCTTC. This gives the protein CASSLGSGGAVDEQFF.

Only a few counts were recorded for this clonotype. The rearrangement joins TRBV7-2 to TRBJ2-3; no reliable D call. The germline V and J ends were trimmed by 4 bases and 0 bases, with 11 bases remaining between them. The CDR3 loop spans 15 amino acids. Germline assignment: CDR1 SGHTA and CDR2 FQGNSA. The CDR3 spells CASSYPRASTDTQYF. CDR3 DNA: TGTGCCAGCAGCTACCCTCGGGCTAGCACAGATACGCAGTATTTT.

The chain combines TRBV7-9 with TRBJ2-3; a possible D gene is TRBD2 (5 bases). Deletions cut 4 bases from V and 8 bases from J, with 13 bases between. The CDR3 runs 13 residues. In germline, CDR1 is SEHNR, CDR2 FQNEAQ (reference sequence). CDR3 coding DNA: TGTGCCAGCAGCTCTAGACATGGAGGTACGCAGTATTTT. It translates to CASSSRHGGTQYF.

This clonotype has at least ten counts. This sequence joins TRBV19 and TRBJ1-5; 7 bases map to TRBD1. Germline V gene lookup returns CDR1 LNHDA and CDR2 SQIVND (reference sequence). V dropped 6 bases and J dropped 6; count of bases not matched to a gene: 8. The CDR3 is 14 amino acids. DNA of the CDR3: TGTGCCAGTAGCGCCGACAGGGTCACTCAGCCCCAGCATTTT. Translating it yields CASSADRVTQPQHF.

This clonotype has a handful of counts. The V call is TRBV24-1, the J call TRBJ2-2, with 13 bases matching TRBD2. Germline lookup yields CDR1 KGHDR and CDR2 SFDVKD. The CDR3 spans 16 residues. The ends lost 6 bases at V and 5 bases at J; junction bases unmatched: 5. For the CDR3, the DNA is TGTGCCACCAGTTCGACTAGCGGGAGGATTACCGGGGAGCTGTTTTTT. This translates into CATSSTSGRITGELFF.

This clonotype was recorded many times. The J gene is TRBJ2-2, the V gene TRBV5-1, with 7 bases fitting TRBD1. The CDR3 covers 15 residues. The germline gives CDR1 SGHRS, CDR2 YFSETQ. The junction had 5 bases not matched to a gene; V was cut back by 4 bases and J by 2 bases. The CDR3 loop is CASSPGTVNTGELFF. The CDR3 bases are TGCGCCAGCAGCCCCGGGACAGTTAACACCGGGGAGCTGTTTTTT.

The rearrangement joins TRBV7-8 to TRBJ1-2, with TRBD1 matching 9 bases. Germline V gene sequence: CDR1 SGHVS, CDR2 FQNEAQ. The CDR3 length is 15 residues. Trimming removed 0 bases from V and 7 bases from J; junction bases left unmatched: 6. The CDR3 loop is CASSLAPGQGAGYTF. Here the CDR3 DNA reads TGTGCCAGCAGCTTAGCGCCGGGACAGGGAGCTGGCTACACCTTC.

The chain has TRBV7-9 and TRBJ2-1; 9 bases agree with TRBD2. This CDR3 is built from 16 residues. V shed 4 bases and J 2 bases; nucleotides not matched to a gene: 6. The germline CDR1 and CDR2 sequences are SEHNR and FQNEAQ (reference sequence). The CDR3 reads CASSSLAGVPYNEQFF. The CDR3 DNA reads TGTGCCAGCAGCTCGTTAGCGGGAGTGCCCTACAATGAGCAGTTCTTC.

This clonotype came up many times. The chain employs TRBV20-1 and TRBJ1-1; TRBD1 is a possible D gene (6 bases). The germline V and J ends were trimmed by 0 bases and 13 bases, with 15 bases remaining between them. The V gene's germline CDR1 is DFQATT and CDR2 SNEGSKA (reference sequence). CDR3 length equals 12 residues. The CDR3 DNA is TGCAGTGCTAGAGACTATACAGGGTTGGGTTTCTTT. It encodes CSARDYTGLGFF.

In this sample, this clonotype turned up many times. The chain recombines TRBV5-1 with TRBJ2-3, with D perhaps matching TRBD1 or TRBD2 (5 bases each). V dropped 4 bases and J dropped 4 bases, with 16 bases sitting between them. Germline V CDR1 and CDR2: SGHRS, YFSETQ. CDR3 length: 15 residues. CDR3 protein: CASSRGLPGPDTQYF. The CDR3 region has the DNA TGCGCCAGCAGCCGGGGCCTTCCTGGGCCAGATACGCAGTATTTT.

The sample holds many counts of this clonotype. CDR3 coding DNA: TGCGCCAGCAGATCACGCGACGGGAACACTGAAGCTTTCTTT. Translation: CASRSRDGNTEAFF. The chain recombines TRBV5-1 with TRBJ1-1; D remains unclear. CDR3 size: 14 residues. Germline V lookup: CDR1 SGHRS, CDR2 YFSETQ. V lost 5 bases and J lost 1, with 12 bases in between.

The chain couples TRBV15 to TRBJ1-5; D remains ambiguous. Per the germline V gene, CDR1 is LNHNV and CDR2 is YYDKDF (reference sequence). The CDR3 has 17 amino acids. V was shortened by 1 base and J by 0 bases, with 13 bases between the two germline ends. The CDR3 loop reads CATSRAYSRYSNQPQHF. The CDR3 bases are TGTGCCACCAGCAGAGCTTACAGTAGGTATAGCAATCAGCCCCAGCATTTT.

A few counts support this clonotype. At one end, the junction sequence differs from germline, possibly due to a read error. The rearrangement joins TRBV6-5 to TRBJ2-1, with TRBD2 matching 9 bases. The CDR3 totals 14 residues. Germline CDR1 reads MNHEY; CDR2 reads SVGAGI. The CDR3 loop reads CASSYGTSSPRVVF. Written as DNA, the CDR3 is TGTGCCAGCAGTTACGGGACTAGCAGCCCCAGAGTAGTCTTC.

In this sample, this clonotype turned up a few times. The chain links TRBV29-1 to TRBJ2-1; 14 nucleotides align to TRBD2. This CDR3 region has 17 residues. Trimming took 7 bases from V and 3 from J; bases not matched to a gene: 11. Germline V gene data show CDR1 as SQVTM and CDR2 as ANQGSEA. CDR3 sequence reads: CSATTSGRAGFYNEQFF. The DNA of the CDR3 is TGCAGCGCTACGACTAGCGGGAGGGCCGGTTTCTACAATGAGCAGTTCTTC.

This chain links TRBV27 with TRBJ2-7; 7 bases match TRBD1. This CDR3 contains 14 residues. Germline V gene sequence: CDR1 MNHEY, CDR2 SMNVEV (reference sequence). The J segment lost 3 bases and the V segment lost 4 bases, leaving 6 bases of the junction unmatched. The CDR3 sequence is CASSYDRANYEQYF. As DNA, the CDR3 is TGTGCCAGCAGTTATGACAGGGCCAACTACGAGCAGTACTTC.